A single sample is the source of the 14 T cell receptor beta chains below, sequenced in a study of regulatory T cells in long-lasting Graves disease. iRepertoire HTBI primers and Arm-PCR of CDR3 regions built TCR beta libraries. TCRdb redid the calling of the multiplex PCR reads with MiXCR, one entry per CDR3 protein. The table shows under 250,000 distinct CDR3 sequences, with approximately 19% occurring only once. Time point described: newly diagnosed GD, antithyroid drugs for less than 3 months. Following extraction of RNA from PBMCs, that RNA was used to make the TCR library. This sample was also put to use in a study of T cells in Graves' hyperthyroidism and ophthalmopathy.

The sequences come from peripheral blood mononuclear cells (PBMCs), collected at new diagnosis, from a patient treated with antithyroid drugs. These receptors all come from a woman in her twenties or thirties with Graves disease.

This clonotype was detected ten times or more. The V and J genes are TRBV6-1 and TRBJ2-5; 9 bases match TRBD1. There are 17 residues in the CDR3. V gave up 6 bases and J gave up 2 bases; unmatched junction bases: 13. Germline V gene lookup returns CDR1 MNHNS and CDR2 SASEGT. CDR3 nucleotide sequence: TGTGCCAGCAGCTTCTTGGGGCGGACAGGGGATCAAGAGACCCAGTACTTC. This translates into CASSFLGRTGDQETQYF.

The table lists this clonotype with many counts. This chain links TRBV2 with TRBJ1-4; 7 positions match TRBD1. From germline, CDR1 is SNHLY and CDR2 FYNNEI. The length of the CDR3 is 14 residues. V lost 2 bases, J lost 7 bases, and 4 bases stayed unmatched. The chain's CDR3 is CASSERQGGEKLFF. The CDR3, as DNA: TGTGCCAGCAGTGAAAGACAGGGAGGTGAAAAACTGTTTTTT.

CDR3 region: CASSQVVQETQYF. For the CDR3, the DNA is TGCGCCAGCAGCCAAGTGGTACAAGAGACCCAGTACTTC. V and J are TRBV4-1 and TRBJ2-5; D call uncertain. Per the germline V gene, CDR1 is MGHRA and CDR2 is YSYEKL. This CDR3 comprises 13 residues. V dropped 1 base and J dropped 2 bases, with 5 bases sitting between them.

In this sample, this clonotype turned up many times. One end of the junction varies from germline; a read error may be responsible. J is TRBJ2-7 and V is TRBV7-2, with 7 bases matching TRBD2. CDR1 and CDR2 (germline): SGHTA, FQGNSA. The CDR3 has 17 residues. In DNA form, the CDR3 reads TGCGCCAGCAGCCGCCTCCCGGGCGGGGGACCAGCCTACGAGCAGTACTTC. It yields the protein CASSRLPGGGPAYEQYF. Supplemented by reference TRBV7-2 and TRBJ2-7, the full variable domain reads GAGVSQSPSNKVTEKGKDVELRCDPISGHTALYWYRQSLGQGLEFLIYFQGNSAPDKSGLPSDRFSAERTGGSVSTLTIQRTQQEDSAVYLCASSRLPGGGPAYEQYFGPGTRLTVT.

This clonotype was detected only a few times. The chain employs TRBV9 and TRBJ2-2, with 15 bases fitting TRBD2. Germline-derived CDR1 and CDR2 are SGDLS and YYNGEE. With V trimmed by 4 bases and J by 5 bases, 9 bases remained unmatched. The CDR3 totals 18 residues. CDR3 DNA: TGTGCCAGCAGCCGAGGACTAGCGGGAGGGCCGGGGACCGGGGAGCTGTTTTTT. This gives the protein CASSRGLAGGPGTGELFF.

CDR3 DNA sequence: TGTGCCAGCTCCCCGAGCTCTGGGGCCAACGTCCTGACTTTC. Protein: CASSPSSGANVLTF. V gene TRBV18 combines with J gene TRBJ2-6; D remains ambiguous. This CDR3 has 14 amino acids. CDR1 and CDR2 (germline): KGHSH, LQKENI. Trimming stripped 6 bases from V and 0 bases from J, with 6 bases between.

This chain connects TRBV9 to TRBJ2-3, with TRBD2 matching 15 bases. Germline CDR1 reads SGDLS; CDR2 reads YYNGEE. The CDR3 is 16 amino acids. V lost 4 bases to trimming and J lost 4 bases; unmatched junction nucleotides: 4. CDR3: CASSRGLAGGSDTQYF. The DNA for the CDR3 is TGTGCCAGCAGCAGGGGACTAGCGGGAGGTTCAGATACGCAGTATTTT.

The chain couples TRBV5-6 to TRBJ2-6, with D perhaps matching TRBD2 (5 bases). The germline gives CDR1 SGHDT, CDR2 YYEEEE. V was clipped by 5 bases and J by 0 bases, with 18 bases between them. The CDR3 extends over 18 amino acids. The CDR3 region has the DNA TGTGCCAGCAGTCGCCGGGGTACCTGGGGCTCTGGGGCCAACGTCCTGACTTTC. Its translation is CASSRRGTWGSGANVLTF.

This clonotype was seen ten or more times. The J gene is TRBJ1-2, the V gene TRBV20-1; D might be TRBD1 (6 bases). Germline CDR1 and CDR2: DFQATT and SNEGSKA (reference sequence). Trimming took 6 bases from V and 5 from J, leaving 16 bases between them. This CDR3 is 13 amino acids long. The CDR3 is CSAPRGALYGYTF. The DNA for the CDR3 is TGCAGTGCCCCTCGGGGGGCATTGTATGGCTACACCTTC.

This clonotype was detected ten times or more. The V call is TRBV19, the J call TRBJ2-1; D may be TRBD1 (5 bases). CDR1 and CDR2 (germline): LNHDA, SQIVND (reference sequence). The CDR3 runs 14 residues. V lost 5 bases to trimming and J lost 7 bases, with 15 bases between them. The CDR3 nucleotides read TGTGCCAGTAGTGTCCAGGGCGTCGGGAATGAGCAGTTCTTC. It encodes CASSVQGVGNEQFF.

This clonotype was seen at least ten times. The chain carries TRBV9 and TRBJ1-1; D unresolved. Germline V gene lookup returns CDR1 SGDLS and CDR2 YYNGEE. The CDR3 loop spans 14 amino acids. Between the trimmed V and J ends, which lost 4 bases and 4 bases, there was a span of 14 bases. The CDR3 coding sequence is TGTGCCAGCAGCCTGAGTCGGGCGGCCACTGAAGCTTTCTTT. It codes for CASSLSRAATEAFF.

V is TRBV29-1 and J is TRBJ2-3; TRBD1 agrees at 7 bases. The CDR3 is 14 amino acids. The V gene end was trimmed by 5 bases and the J gene end by 1 base; junction bases not matched to a gene: 6. Looked up from germline, CDR1 is SQVTM and CDR2 is ANQGSEA. DNA for the CDR3: TGCAGCGTTCGTACAGGGGTTGGCACAGATACGCAGTATTTT. The encoded protein is CSVRTGVGTDTQYF.

This clonotype has ten or more counts. The chain employs TRBV28 and TRBJ2-1, with 13 bases fitting TRBD2. Losses at the gene ends were 5 bases for V and 5 bases for J; bases not matched to a gene: 6. The germline gives CDR1 MDHEN, CDR2 SYDVKM. The CDR3 consists of 16 residues. The CDR3 DNA reads as TGTGCCAGCAGTCCGCCGACTAGCGGGGGGAACAATGAGCAGTTCTTC. It is translated as CASSPPTSGGNNEQFF.

This clonotype turned up a few times. With a much larger clone just one base away, this may be a read error. The V and J genes are TRBV7-7 and TRBJ1-1; D ambiguous. Germline V gene lookup returns CDR1 SSHAT and CDR2 FNYEAQ (reference sequence). This CDR3 has 13 amino acids. The CDR3 coding sequence is TGTGCTAGCAGCTTATCCCAGAACACTGAAGCTCTCTTT. It encodes CASSLSQNTEALF.